These T cell receptor beta chains were read from a single sample in a study of Ad26.COV2.S vaccination and SARS-CoV-2 variants. The repertoire was sequenced with immunoSEQ multiplex PCR; TCRdb's copy has only in-frame clones and lacks some. The table records about 680,000 clones, around 92% of them present only once. The sample consisted of peripheral blood, taken in a trial of Ad26.COV2.S vaccine versus placebo. All receptors come from a person aged 18 to 65 who received the Ad26.COV2.S COVID-19 vaccine or a placebo. Each CDR3 is given with its conserved first and last residue. A D gene is named only where the DNA matches it firmly. Clone size is given for some rows only: seen once, a few or many times, or a class if the clone is expanded.

j_gene	abundance	d_gene	v_gene	CDR3aa	CDR3nt
TRBJ2-7	NA	TRBD1	TRBV4-3	CASSQVPGQGYEQYF	TGCGCCAGCAGCCAAGTTCCGGGACAGGGCTACGAGCAGTACTTC
TRBJ2-7	NA	NA	TRBV5-1	CASSSRTEIYEQYF	TGCGCCAGCAGCTCTCGGACGGAAATCTACGAGCAGTACTTC
TRBJ1-4	NA	NA	TRBV6-5	CASSYGYWREKLFF	TGTGCCAGCAGTTACGGGTATTGGCGGGAAAAACTGTTTTTT
TRBJ1-1	NA	NA	TRBV7-9	CASSSPYRYTEAFF	TGTGCCAGCAGTTCTCCCTATAGGTACACTGAAGCTTTCTTT
TRBJ2-5	NA	TRBD2	TRBV3-1/TRBV3-2	CASSQDLGAGRGETQYF	TGTGCCAGCAGCCAAGATTTAGGGGCAGGGAGGGGAGAGACCCAGTACTTC
TRBJ1-1	NA	NA	TRBV5-8	CASRLVGGDTEAFF	TGTGCCAGCAGACTGGTCGGGGGGGACACTGAAGCTTTCTTT
TRBJ1-1	NA	TRBD1	TRBV6-5	CASSFPGTGVGAEAFF	TGTGCCAGCAGTTTCCCCGGGACAGGGGTAGGCGCTGAAGCTTTCTTT
TRBJ2-5	NA	NA	TRBV9	CASSATAGPGSRQETQYF	TGTGCCAGCAGCGCCACGGCGGGACCGGGTTCCCGACAAGAGACCCAGTACTTC
TRBJ2-7	NA	TRBD1	TRBV19	CASSVGSGTGSYEQYF	TGTGCCAGTAGTGTCGGTTCCGGGACAGGATCCTACGAGCAGTACTTC
TRBJ1-3	NA	TRBD1	TRBV5-1	CASSPGTGYFLSGNTIYF	TGCGCCAGCAGCCCCGGGACAGGGTATTTTCTCTCTGGAAACACCATATATTTT
TRBJ1-1	NA	NA	TRBV10-3	CAIREVEGTEAFF	TGTGCCATCAGAGAAGTCGAGGGCACTGAAGCTTTCTTT
TRBJ1-2	NA	NA	TRBV18	CASSQDSALYGYTF	TGTGCCAGCTCACAGGACAGTGCCCTCTATGGCTACACCTTC
TRBJ1-1	NA	NA	TRBV5-6	CASSFLDSRDTEAFF	TGTGCCAGCAGCTTCCTGGACAGCCGCGACACTGAAGCTTTCTTT
TRBJ2-3	NA	NA	TRBV6-4	CASKVGPSTDTQYF	TGTGCCAGCAAGGTGGGGCCCAGCACAGATACGCAGTATTTT
TRBJ1-5	few	NA	TRBV19	CASSTSVEGQPQHF	TGTGCCAGTAGTACCTCCGTTGAGGGTCAGCCCCAGCATTTT
TRBJ2-7	once	NA	TRBV11-2	CASSFSPYSYEQYF	TGTGCCAGCAGCTTCTCCCCATACTCCTACGAGCAGTACTTC
TRBJ1-2	NA	NA	TRBV30	CACTGPANYGYTF	TGTGCCTGTACCGGGCCAGCCAACTATGGCTACACCTTC
TRBJ1-2	NA	TRBD1	TRBV29-1	CSVGPNRGYNYGYTF	TGCAGCGTTGGCCCAAACAGGGGTTACAACTATGGCTACACCTTC
TRBJ2-1	NA	NA	TRBV29-1	CSVEDRDLYNEQFF	TGCAGCGTTGAAGATCGCGACCTCTACAATGAGCAGTTCTTC
TRBJ2-3	NA	NA	TRBV6-5	CASQTKDIPTDTQYF	TGTGCCAGCCAGACCAAGGACATACCCACAGATACGCAGTATTTT
TRBJ2-3	NA	NA	TRBV4-3	CASSHVGPKGTDTQYF	TGCGCCAGCAGCCACGTCGGACCCAAAGGCACAGATACGCAGTATTTT
TRBJ1-2	NA	NA	TRBV11-2	CASSIAPVGYYGYTF	TGTGCCAGCAGCATCGCACCCGTTGGGTACTATGGCTACACCTTC
TRBJ2-5	NA	NA	TRBV7-3	CASSLSGVTGETQYF	TGTGCCAGCAGCTTATCAGGCGTAACGGGAGAGACCCAGTACTTC
TRBJ2-7	NA	TRBD1	TRBV27	CASSLKDSGTGGYEQYF	TGTGCCAGCAGTTTAAAGGACTCCGGGACAGGGGGATACGAGCAGTACTTC